The rows below give T cell receptor beta chains drawn from one sample of a study of glioma-infiltrating T cells after dendritic cell vaccination. The method was immunoSEQ multiplex PCR; TCRdb's version includes in-frame clones alone and lacks a portion of them. The table has roughly 100,000 clones, around 81% seen once. The specimen comprised blood, sampled before dendritic cell vaccination. The receptors were gathered from a human donor with glioblastoma. Each CDR3 is given with its conserved first and last residue. A D gene is named only where the DNA matches it firmly. A row's size may be missing; if present it is once, few, many or a size class.

TRBV7-8	TRBJ1-2	NA	NA	CASSLANWRERDYGYTF	TGTGCCAGCAGCTTAGCGAATTGGAGGGAAAGGGACTATGGCTACACCTTC
TRBV6-5	TRBJ1-2	NA	NA	CASSFGQTLLNYGYTF	TGTGCCAGCAGTTTCGGACAGACCTTACTGAACTATGGCTACACCTTC
TRBV4-2	TRBJ2-2	NA	NA	CASSQDPYRANWELFF	TGTGCCAGCAGCCAAGATCCGTACAGGGCGAATTGGGAGCTGTTTTTT
TRBV7-8	TRBJ2-7	NA	NA	CASSLGSGDEQYF	TGTGCCAGCAGCTTAGGGTCGGGGGACGAGCAGTACTTC
TRBV18	TRBJ1-1	NA	NA	CASSPPRGGTEAFF	TGTGCCAGCTCACCACCCAGGGGTGGAACTGAAGCTTTCTTT
TRBV4-2	TRBJ2-7	NA	NA	CASSLRSYEQYF	TGTGCCAGCAGCTTGAGATCCTACGAGCAGTACTTC
TRBV19	TRBJ1-4	TRBD1	NA	CASRPGTGRTLEKLFF	TGTGCCAGCCGTCCCGGGACAGGGCGGACGCTTGAAAAACTGTTTTTT
TRBV7-6	TRBJ1-2	NA	NA	CASSLGVTANYGYTF	TGTGCCAGCAGCTTAGGGGTTACAGCTAACTATGGCTACACCTTC
TRBV4-3	TRBJ2-1	TRBD2	NA	CASSLFLSGGAGNEQFF	TGCGCCAGCAGCCTTTTTCTGAGCGGGGGGGCGGGAAATGAGCAGTTCTTC
TRBV21-1	TRBJ1-4	NA	NA	CASPRGQGIGNEKLFF	TGTGCCAGCCCCAGGGGACAGGGCATTGGTAATGAAAAACTGTTTTTT
TRBV4-3	TRBJ1-2	NA	once	CASSQARAGEGYTF	TGCGCCAGCAGCCAAGCCCGGGCAGGGGAAGGCTACACCTTC
TRBV15	TRBJ1-5	NA	NA	CATKSPQGRDQPQHF	TGTGCCACCAAATCACCGCAGGGGAGGGATCAGCCCCAGCATTTT
TRBV7-2	TRBJ1-4	NA	NA	CASSLGQGGEKLFF	TGTGCCAGCAGCTTAGGGCAGGGAGGTGAAAAACTGTTTTTT
TRBV19	TRBJ2-1	TRBD1	NA	CASSAGQGASDEQFF	TGTGCCAGTAGTGCCGGACAGGGGGCTAGCGATGAGCAGTTCTTC
TRBV25-1	TRBJ2-3	TRBD2	NA	CASRGLGTTASTDTQYF	TGTGCCAGCAGAGGACTCGGGACTACCGCTAGCACAGATACGCAGTATTTT
TRBV7-9	TRBJ2-7	NA	NA	CASSLVPGSYEQYF	TGTGCCAGCAGCTTAGTGCCCGGCTCCTACGAGCAGTACTTC
TRBV27	TRBJ1-2	NA	once	CASSLSGQGNGYTF	TGTGCCAGCAGTTTATCGGGCCAGGGCAATGGCTACACCTTC
TRBV28	TRBJ1-5	NA	NA	CASSPNQPQHF	TGTGCCAGCAGTCCTAATCAGCCCCAGCATTTT
TRBV19	TRBJ1-2	NA	NA	CASSFGQYLDLYGYTF	TGTGCCAGTAGTTTCGGACAGTACCTCGACCTCTATGGCTACACCTTC
TRBV11-3	TRBJ1-5	NA	NA	CASSLYREGGNQPQHF	TGTGCCAGCAGCTTATATCGGGAAGGTGGCAATCAGCCCCAGCATTTT
TRBV6-5	TRBJ1-1	NA	once	CASSYQGLRAFF	TGTGCCAGCAGTTACCAGGGACTGAGAGCTTTCTTT
TRBV19	TRBJ1-1	NA	NA	CASTPALGDTEAFF	TGTGCCAGTACCCCCGCTCTAGGGGACACTGAAGCTTTCTTT
TRBV10-3	TRBJ2-1	TRBD2	NA	CAISEGRGGIFDEQFF	TGTGCCATCAGTGAGGGGCGGGGGGGAATTTTTGATGAGCAGTTCTTC
TRBV7-9	TRBJ1-2	NA	NA	CASHPRRPLEAYGYTF	TGTGCCAGCCACCCCCGGCGGCCGTTGGAGGCCTATGGCTACACCTTC
TRBV12-5	TRBJ1-2	TRBD1	NA	CASRPPRDREFNYGYTF	TGTGCTAGCCGCCCCCCCCGGGACAGGGAGTTTAACTATGGCTACACCTTC
TRBV19	TRBJ2-7	NA	NA	CASSAGYGGLEQYF	TGTGCCAGTAGTGCCGGTTATGGGGGCCTCGAGCAGTACTTC
TRBV19	TRBJ2-4	NA	NA	CASSNTVAGNIQYF	TGTGCCAGTAGCAATACGGTAGCCGGGAACATTCAGTACTTC
TRBV5-6	TRBJ1-2	NA	NA	CASSLETAVRGYTF	TGTGCCAGCAGCTTGGAAACAGCGGTTCGGGGCTACACCTTC
TRBV21-1	TRBJ2-7	NA	NA	CASSRLFPQIYEQYF	TGTGCCAGCAGCAGGCTGTTCCCGCAAATCTACGAGCAGTACTTC
TRBV30	TRBJ2-1	NA	NA	CASKGKFSDEQFF	TGTGCCTCCAAGGGGAAATTCTCGGATGAGCAGTTCTTC
TRBV5-1	TRBJ2-2	TRBD1	NA	CASSFTGQGNTGELFF	TGCGCCAGCAGCTTCACCGGACAGGGGAACACCGGGGAGCTGTTTTTT
TRBV7-9	TRBJ2-1	NA	NA	CASTPGGSPRHNEQFF	TGTGCCAGCACCCCGGGGGGCAGTCCGAGGCACAATGAGCAGTTCTTC
TRBV19	TRBJ2-7	NA	NA	CASSARGGTGTAISYEQYF	TGTGCCAGTAGTGCCCGGGGGGGAACCGGGACAGCTATATCCTACGAGCAGTACTTC
TRBV27	TRBJ1-5	TRBD1	NA	CASSAGTGGLQPQHF	TGTGCCAGCAGTGCCGGGACAGGGGGCTTACAGCCCCAGCATTTT
TRBV9	TRBJ2-7	NA	NA	CASSRGGGYEQYF	TGTGCCAGCAGCAGAGGGGGGGGCTACGAGCAGTACTTC
TRBV7-9	TRBJ2-2	TRBD1	NA	CAISEWDRTSGELFF	TGTGCCATCTCTGAGTGGGACAGGACAAGCGGGGAGCTGTTTTTT
TRBV25-1	TRBJ2-7	TRBD1	NA	CASAGQASYEQYF	TGTGCCAGCGCGGGACAGGCCTCCTACGAGCAGTACTTC
TRBV4-1	TRBJ1-4	TRBD1	NA	CASSQVRDRDEKLFF	TGCGCCAGCAGCCAGGTCCGGGACAGGGACGAAAAACTGTTTTTT
TRBV7-2	TRBJ2-7	TRBD1	NA	CASSFGTGVIYEQYF	TGTGCCAGCAGCTTTGGGACAGGCGTTATCTACGAGCAGTACTTC
TRBV6-1	TRBJ2-1	TRBD2	NA	CASSALQERGTYNEQFF	TGTGCCAGCAGTGCGCTCCAGGAGCGGGGGACCTACAATGAGCAGTTCTTC
TRBV5-1	TRBJ1-6	NA	few	CASSLGDSPLHF	TGCGCCAGCAGCTTGGGCGATTCACCCCTCCACTTT
TRBV6-5	TRBJ2-7	TRBD1	once	CASSARDSSYEQYF	TGTGCCAGCAGTGCCCGGGACAGTTCCTACGAGCAGTACTTC
TRBV2	TRBJ2-2	NA	once	CASSETGAGELFF	TGTGCCAGCAGCGAAACAGGAGCCGGGGAGCTGTTTTTT
TRBV2	TRBJ2-1	NA	NA	CASSDPSNEQFF	TGTGCCAGCAGTGATCCTAGCAATGAGCAGTTCTTC
TRBV7-2	TRBJ1-2	NA	NA	CASSPNTGISYGYTF	TGTGCCAGCAGCCCAAACACAGGGATTAGCTATGGCTACACCTTC
TRBV5-3	TRBJ2-7	TRBD2	NA	CARSLASGATYEQYF	TGTGCCAGAAGCTTGGCCAGCGGGGCTACCTACGAGCAGTACTTC
TRBV4-1	TRBJ1-2	TRBD1	NA	CASSQVEGADGYTF	TGCGCCAGCAGCCAAGTCGAGGGGGCGGATGGCTACACCTTC
TRBV10-3	TRBJ2-3	NA	few	CAIASGVTTDTQYF	TGTGCCATCGCCTCGGGGGTTACCACAGATACGCAGTATTTT